The entry below gives a single TCR beta chain sequence along with its context. The antigen is undetermined. V lost 0 bases to trimming and J lost 2 bases, with 12 bases between them. The CDR3 length is 15 residues. Germline V CDR1 and CDR2: SGHKS, YYEKEE (reference sequence). Attachment of unique molecular identifiers to individual cDNA molecules was performed. In TCRdb, the 5' RACE reads were re-called with MiXCR into one record per CDR3 protein. The table has some 39,000 distinct CDR3 sequences, under 7.5% seen once. This sample was taken from a study of early T cells in non-severe SARS-CoV-2 infection. Study-level background: Unsorted whole blood bulk RNA was sequenced, with unpaired chains.

Points from the study as a whole: VDJdb matching skewed toward anti-spike CD8 responses, missing private and CD4 specificities.

The source is an adult who was a healthcare worker with PCR-confirmed SARS-CoV-2 infection or an uninfected control (not recorded which). The chain has TRBV5-5 and TRBJ2-7, with a weak D call TRBD1 (6 bases). Sequencing was carried out using whole blood. The CDR3: CASSLAGRGAYEQYF. CDR3 sequence (DNA): TGTGCCAGCAGCTTGGCAGGCAGGGGCGCCTACGAGCAGTACTTC.